This T cell receptor beta chain was observed in a study of cytomegalovirus exposure and HLA in healthy donors. The primer mix had 60 Vbeta and 13 Jbeta primers. Sequenced by immunoSEQ multiplex PCR; TCRdb stores in-frame clones only, minus some. The sample lists approximately 190,000 clones; roughly 80% were seen once. The CDR3 covers 17 residues. Unmatched junction bases numbered 14, after V lost 2 bases and J lost 4 bases. Germline assignment: CDR1 SGHNT and CDR2 YYREEE (reference sequence). This clonotype originated in a woman between 50 and 59 years old in good health and CMV-seropositive. Sequencing was carried out using PBMCs. V is TRBV5-4 and J is TRBJ2-7; 8 positions agree with TRBD2. The DNA of the CDR3 is TGTGCCAGCAGCTTCGCTCGGGGAACGGGAGGGCCTTACGAGCAGTACTTC. It codes for CASSFARGTGGPYEQYF.